This T cell receptor (beta chain) was captured in a study of cytomegalovirus exposure and HLA in healthy donors. Details on this clone: Its target is unknown.

Vbeta (60) and Jbeta (13) primers were used in the PCR. Some clones are missing from TCRdb's copy, which holds only in-frame ones; the method was immunoSEQ multiplex PCR. Among about 95,000 clones listed, around 82% were seen once. CDR1 and CDR2 (germline): LGHNT, FRNRAP. The CDR3 extends over 14 amino acids. Findings of the study overall: Despite most TCR sequences being rare, some public TCRs occurred in many donors.

The V gene is TRBV12-5, the J gene TRBJ2-5; maybe TRBD1 (5 bases). The last part of the DNA fits TRBJ2-7 better; the J call may be wrong. Input material: PBMCs. This receptor was taken from a man aged 30 to 39 in good health and CMV-seropositive. CDR3 nucleotide sequence: TGTGCTAGTGGTTTGCCCCAGGGAAACAACGAGCAGTACTTC. This encodes CASGLPQGNNEQYF.